Below, 20 T cell receptor beta chains from the same sample are listed, as sequenced in a study of blood T cell repertoires in COVID-19. Assay: immunoSEQ multiplex PCR; the TCRdb copy retains only in-frame clones and omits some. The sample yields 90,000 to 110,000 clones, roughly 80% seen once. The source material was peripheral blood. The receptors stem from a woman in her seventies with acute or convalescent COVID-19.

The chain joins TRBV3-1 (or the pseudogene TRBV3-2) to TRBJ2-2; 8 positions match TRBD1. CDR1 and CDR2 (germline): LGHDT, YNNKEL (reference sequence). J lost 7 bases, V lost 1 base, and 11 bases had no gene match. The CDR3 sequence is 17 residues long. The CDR3 here is CASSQVGDRGRVGELFF. CDR3 coding DNA: TGTGCCAGCAGCCAAGTCGGAGACAGGGGTAGAGTCGGGGAGCTGTTTTTT.

The V and J genes are TRBV7-9 and TRBJ1-6; 10 bases map to TRBD1. V shed 5 bases and J 8 bases; nucleotides not matched to a gene: 6. Germline assignment: CDR1 SEHNR and CDR2 FQNEAQ (reference sequence). This CDR3 region has 15 residues. The CDR3 spells CASSRDRGWDSPLHF. The DNA of the CDR3 is TGTGCCAGCAGCCGGGACAGGGGTTGGGATTCACCCCTCCACTTT. Full variable domain (missing parts from reference TRBV7-9 and TRBJ1-6): DTGVSQNPRHKITKRGQNVTFRCDPISEHNRLYWYRQTLGQGPEFLTYFQNEAQLEKSRLLSDRFSAERPKGSFSTLEIQRTEQGDSAMYLCASSRDRGWDSPLHFGNGTRLTVT.

The chain carries TRBV4-1 and TRBJ2-5, with 12 bases matching TRBD2. V was pared by 1 base and J by 4 bases, with 1 base of the junction left unmatched. The length of the CDR3 is 15 residues. The germline gives CDR1 MGHRA, CDR2 YSYEKL. CDR3 in amino acids: CASSQGLAGAETQYF. DNA for the CDR3: TGCGCCAGCAGCCAAGGACTAGCGGGAGCAGAGACCCAGTACTTC.

J is TRBJ2-5 and V is TRBV9, with TRBD2 identical over 7 bases. The length of the CDR3 is 15 residues. Trimming cost V 1 base and J 1 base; bases outside gene matches: 4. CDR1 SGDLS and CDR2 YYNGEE come from the germline V gene. The CDR3 protein is CASSVWGGIQETQYF. CDR3 nucleotides: TGTGCCAGCAGCGTATGGGGGGGGATCCAAGAGACCCAGTACTTC. Drawing the rest from reference TRBV9 and TRBJ2-5, the complete variable domain is DSGVTQTPKHLITATGQRVTLRCSPRSGDLSVYWYQQSLDQGLQFLIQYYNGEERAKGNILERFSAQQFPDLHSELNLSSLELGDSALYFCASSVWGGIQETQYFGPGTRLLVL.

This chain uses TRBV11-1 with TRBJ2-3; 7 nucleotides line up with TRBD1. CDR3 length equals 14 residues. Germline V gene data show CDR1 as SGHAT and CDR2 as FQDESV (reference sequence). The ends lost 5 bases at V and 4 bases at J; junction bases unmatched: 6. The CDR3 loop is CASSLYRGPDTQYF. The DNA of the CDR3 is TGTGCCAGCAGCCTCTACAGGGGTCCAGATACGCAGTATTTT.

CDR3 nucleotide sequence: TGCGCCAGCAGGGCCCGGACTAGCACCAACACCGGGGAGCTGTTTTTT. As protein: CASRARTSTNTGELFF. The chain uses TRBV5-1 and TRBJ2-2, with TRBD2 identical over 8 bases. The V gene end was trimmed by 5 bases and the J gene end by 2 bases; junction bases not matched to a gene: 8. The CDR3 loop spans 16 amino acids. Germline V gene sequence: CDR1 SGHRS, CDR2 YFSETQ.

This clone appeared a few times. V is TRBV4-1 and J is TRBJ2-7; 12 bases align to TRBD2. After removal of 2 bases from V and 4 bases from J, the junction contained 12 bases not matched to a gene. CDR3 size: 18 residues. The V gene's germline CDR1 is MGHRA and CDR2 YSYEKL. The CDR3 is CASSQSPLAGGRQYEQYF. As DNA, the CDR3 is TGCGCCAGCAGCCAATCCCCGCTAGCGGGAGGGCGTCAGTACGAGCAGTACTTC.

The CDR3 DNA reads as TGTGCCACTGCGACAGGGGCGGGTGACACTGAAGCTTTCTTT. Protein: CATATGAGDTEAFF. This rearrangement joins TRBV3-1 (or the pseudogene TRBV3-2) to TRBJ1-1, with 8 bases fitting TRBD1. Germline V lookup: CDR1 LGHDT, CDR2 YNNKEL (reference sequence). This CDR3 spans 14 amino acids. Unmatched junction bases numbered 10, after V lost 10 bases and J lost 3 bases.

J is TRBJ2-1 and V is TRBV9, with D perhaps matching TRBD1 (6 bases). CDR3 length: 13 residues. In germline, CDR1 is SGDLS, CDR2 YYNGEE. V was clipped by 4 bases and J by 5 bases, with 10 bases between them. In DNA, the CDR3 is TGTGCCAGCAGCCCCAACAGGGACAATGAGCAGTTCTTC. Protein sequence: CASSPNRDNEQFF. Full variable domain (rest looked up from reference TRBV9 and TRBJ2-1): DSGVTQTPKHLITATGQRVTLRCSPRSGDLSVYWYQQSLDQGLQFLIQYYNGEERAKGNILERFSAQQFPDLHSELNLSSLELGDSALYFCASSPNRDNEQFFGPGTRLTVL.

The gene calls are TRBV11-3 and TRBJ2-5; 7 positions match TRBD1. Trimming took 3 bases from V and 2 from J; bases not matched to a gene: 12. The CDR3 runs to 17 residues. Looked up from germline, CDR1 is SGHNT and CDR2 is YENEEA. Here the CDR3 DNA reads TGTGCCAGCAGCTTGCTAAACCCTTGGGACAGACAAGAGACCCAGTACTTC. Translation: CASSLLNPWDRQETQYF.

The chain recombines TRBV5-6 with TRBJ2-7, with TRBD1 as a possible D gene (5 bases). With 0 bases removed from V and 3 bases from J, the gap between germline ends came to 13 bases. The length of the CDR3 is 15 residues. Germline V gene lookup returns CDR1 SGHDT and CDR2 YYEEEE. The CDR3 region is CASSLGPGSGYEQYF. CDR3 sequence (DNA): TGTGCCAGCAGCTTGGGTCCAGGGTCGGGCTACGAGCAGTACTTC.

The chain joins TRBV18 to TRBJ2-5; D is ambiguous. This CDR3 spans 14 amino acids. Germline values: CDR1 KGHSH, CDR2 LQKENI. V dropped 1 base and J dropped 0 bases, with 6 bases sitting between them. CDR3 DNA sequence: TGTGCCAGCTCACCACGTGGCAACCAAGAGACCCAGTACTTC. Protein sequence: CASSPRGNQETQYF.

This clone appeared a few times. The chain is built from TRBV27 and TRBJ1-5, with a tentative D call TRBD1 (6 bases). Trimming pared 4 bases from V and 0 bases from J, leaving 19 bases between. In germline, CDR1 is MNHEY, CDR2 SMNVEV (reference sequence). The CDR3 consists of 18 residues. CDR3 bases: TGTGCCAGCAGTTCGACTCAGGGGTCTCTGAATAGCAATCAGCCCCAGCATTTT. This translates into CASSSTQGSLNSNQPQHF.

The chain is built from TRBV12-5 and TRBJ2-1, with 7 bases matching TRBD2. The length of the CDR3 is 15 residues. The junction had 13 bases not matched to a gene; V was cut back by 9 bases and J by 5 bases. Germline V gene lookup returns CDR1 LGHNT and CDR2 FRNRAP. The CDR3 loop is CASATGTTYNNEQFF. In nucleotides, the CDR3 is TGTGCTAGCGCAACCGGGACTACTTACAACAATGAGCAGTTCTTC.

The rearrangement uses TRBV3-1 (or the pseudogene TRBV3-2) and TRBJ1-5; the D gene is possibly TRBD1 (6 bases). V lost 4 bases to trimming and J lost 1 base, with 8 bases between them. The CDR3 length is 14 residues. CDR1 is LGHDT and CDR2 is YNNKEL in the germline V gene (reference sequence). This CDR3 is CASSLGTSNQPQHF. The CDR3 DNA follows: TGTGCCAGCAGCCTGGGGACAAGCAATCAGCCCCAGCATTTT.

J is TRBJ1-3 and V is TRBV11-2; unclear D gene. CDR1 is SGHAT and CDR2 is FQNNGV in the germline V gene. Trimming stripped 5 bases from V and 4 bases from J, with 15 bases between. This CDR3 region has 15 residues. This CDR3 is CASSVRTGRGNTIYF. CDR3 DNA: TGTGCCAGCAGCGTACGGACCGGGAGGGGAAACACCATATATTTT.

The CDR3 here is CASSWGQGEWQPQHF. The CDR3 nucleotides are TGTGCCAGCAGCTGGGGACAGGGTGAATGGCAGCCCCAGCATTTT. The genes are TRBV7-9 and TRBJ1-5; 9 bases are a match to TRBD1. The CDR3 extends over 15 amino acids. After removal of 4 bases from V and 7 bases from J, the junction contained 8 bases not matched to a gene. The germline gives CDR1 SEHNR, CDR2 FQNEAQ (reference sequence). The full variable domain, in which reference TRBV7-9 and TRBJ1-5 provide the parts outside the CDR3, is DTGVSQNPRHKITKRGQNVTFRCDPISEHNRLYWYRQTLGQGPEFLTYFQNEAQLEKSRLLSDRFSAERPKGSFSTLEIQRTEQGDSAMYLCASSWGQGEWQPQHFGDGTRLSIL.

This chain uses TRBV6-6 with TRBJ2-1; 8 nucleotides match TRBD2. The CDR3 consists of 14 residues. Germline CDR1 MNHNY, CDR2 SVGAGI (reference sequence). Germline trimming cut 10 bases from V and 6 bases from J; bases unmatched to any gene: 11. The CDR3 spells CATFGGAGTNEQFF. The CDR3 nucleotides are TGTGCCACGTTCGGGGGGGCGGGAACCAATGAGCAGTTCTTC.

This clone was counted between two and nine times. This sequence joins TRBV5-1 and TRBJ1-4, with D uncertain. The germline V gene has CDR1 SGHRS and CDR2 YFSETQ. Trimming took 0 bases from V and 0 from J, leaving 9 bases between them. This CDR3 has 16 residues. As DNA, the CDR3 is TGCGCCAGCAGCTTGGTCGTATCCCCAACTAATGAAAAACTGTTTTTT. It is translated as CASSLVVSPTNEKLFF.

The chain has TRBV11-3 and TRBJ1-1, with TRBD1 identical over 8 bases. This CDR3 spans 14 amino acids. The V and J ends lost 7 bases and 1 base, in that order; junction bases with no gene match: 5. Germline V gene data show CDR1 as SGHNT and CDR2 as YENEEA. CDR3 bases: TGTGCCAGCAAACAGGGGGGTTCGAACACTGAAGCTTTCTTT. This sequence encodes CASKQGGSNTEAFF.